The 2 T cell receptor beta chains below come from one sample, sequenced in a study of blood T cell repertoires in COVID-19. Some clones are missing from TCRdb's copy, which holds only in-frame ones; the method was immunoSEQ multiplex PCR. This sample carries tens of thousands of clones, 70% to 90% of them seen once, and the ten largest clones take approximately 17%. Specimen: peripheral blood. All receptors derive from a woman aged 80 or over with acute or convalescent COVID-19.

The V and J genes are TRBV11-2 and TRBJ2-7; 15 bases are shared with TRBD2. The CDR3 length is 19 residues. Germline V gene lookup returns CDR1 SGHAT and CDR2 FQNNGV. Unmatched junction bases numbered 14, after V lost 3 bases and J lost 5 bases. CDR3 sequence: CASSFGGRTSGRGRNEQYF. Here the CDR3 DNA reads TGTGCCAGCAGCTTCGGGGGTCGGACTAGCGGGAGGGGGCGGAACGAGCAGTACTTC.

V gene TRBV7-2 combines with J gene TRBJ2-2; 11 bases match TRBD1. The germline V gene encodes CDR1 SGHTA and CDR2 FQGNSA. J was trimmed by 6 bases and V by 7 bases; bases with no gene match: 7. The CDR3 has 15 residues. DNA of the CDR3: TGTGCCAGCAACAGTCAGGGACAGGGGGCCGGGGAGCTGTTTTTT. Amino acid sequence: CASNSQGQGAGELFF. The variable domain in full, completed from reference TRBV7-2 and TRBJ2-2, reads GAGVSQSPSNKVTEKGKDVELRCDPISGHTALYWYRQSLGQGLEFLIYFQGNSAPDKSGLPSDRFSAERTGGSVSTLTIQRTQQEDSAVYLCASNSQGQGAGELFFGEGSRLTVL.